This entry features one T cell receptor (beta chain) sequence. As yet, its antigen is unknown. The trim removed 5 bases at V and 3 bases at J, leaving 6 bases unmatched. The germline V gene has CDR1 SNHLY and CDR2 FYNNEI. The CDR3 has 14 residues. This sample stems from a study of OX40 agonist ivuxolimab in advanced cancers. Study at large: Patients were treated with ivuxolimab, an agonistic anti-OX40 (CD134) antibody.

Produced via immunoSEQ multiplex PCR; TCRdb's table is partial and in-frame only. The sample contains about 87,000 clones, approximately 90% of which appear only once. General observations from the study: Among T cells, CD8+ cells averaged more expanded clones than CD4+ cells. Among some nonresponders, normalized T-cell clonal expansion was also low.

V and J are TRBV2 and TRBJ2-7, with 8 bases matching TRBD1. This sequence originates from an adult with an advanced solid tumor such as melanoma, head and neck, liver or kidney cancer. The material sequenced was CD4+ or CD8+ T cells sorted from blood, taken in a trial of the OX40 agonist ivuxolimab. The CDR3 loop is CASSWRTGSYEQYF. The CDR3 nucleotides read TGTGCCAGCAGTTGGCGGACAGGGAGCTACGAGCAGTACTTC. Full variable domain (outside the CDR3, taken from reference TRBV2 and TRBJ2-7): EPEVTQTPSHQVTQMGQEVILRCVPISNHLYFYWYRQILGQKVEFLVSFYNNEISEKSEIFDDQFSVERPDGSNFTLKIRSTKLEDSAMYFCASSWRTGSYEQYFGPGTRLTVT.